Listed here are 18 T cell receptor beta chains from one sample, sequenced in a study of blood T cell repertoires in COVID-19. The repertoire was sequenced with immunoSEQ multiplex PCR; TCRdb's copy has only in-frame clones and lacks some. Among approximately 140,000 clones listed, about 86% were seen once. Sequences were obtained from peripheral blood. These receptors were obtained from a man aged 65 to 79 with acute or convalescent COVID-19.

In DNA form, the CDR3 reads TGTGCCAGCAGCCAAGATTGGAGGGATACGCAGTATTTT. This gives the protein CASSQDWRDTQYF. The V and J genes are TRBV14 and TRBJ2-3; maybe TRBD2 (5 bases). Trimming shortened V by 0 bases and J by 6 bases, and 7 bases separated the two germline ends. This CDR3 comprises 13 residues. In germline, CDR1 is SGHDN, CDR2 FVKESK.

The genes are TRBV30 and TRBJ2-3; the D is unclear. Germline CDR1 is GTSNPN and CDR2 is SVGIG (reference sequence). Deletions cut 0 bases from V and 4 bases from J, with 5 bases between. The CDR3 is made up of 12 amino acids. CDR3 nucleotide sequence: TGTGCCTGGAGTGTTTCGGCAGATACGCAGTATTTT. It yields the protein CAWSVSADTQYF.

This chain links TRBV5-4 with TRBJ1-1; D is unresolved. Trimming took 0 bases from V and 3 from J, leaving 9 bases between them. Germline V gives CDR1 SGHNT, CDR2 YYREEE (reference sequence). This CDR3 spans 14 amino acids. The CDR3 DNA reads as TGTGCCAGCAGCTTGGCCCCGCGGGACACTGAAGCTTTCTTT. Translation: CASSLAPRDTEAFF.

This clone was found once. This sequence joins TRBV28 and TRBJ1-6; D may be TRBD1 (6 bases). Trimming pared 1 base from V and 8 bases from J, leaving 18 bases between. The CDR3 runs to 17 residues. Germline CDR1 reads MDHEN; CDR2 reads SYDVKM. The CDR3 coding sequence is TGTGCCAGCAGTTTATCCCGGGGGGCGGCCCTTCATTCACCCCTCCACTTT. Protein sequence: CASSLSRGAALHSPLHF.

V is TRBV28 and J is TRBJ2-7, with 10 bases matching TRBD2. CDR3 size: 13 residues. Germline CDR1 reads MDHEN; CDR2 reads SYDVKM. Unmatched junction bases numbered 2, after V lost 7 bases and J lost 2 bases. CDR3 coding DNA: TGTGCCAGCATAACTAGCGGGACCTACGAGCAGTACTTC. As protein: CASITSGTYEQYF.

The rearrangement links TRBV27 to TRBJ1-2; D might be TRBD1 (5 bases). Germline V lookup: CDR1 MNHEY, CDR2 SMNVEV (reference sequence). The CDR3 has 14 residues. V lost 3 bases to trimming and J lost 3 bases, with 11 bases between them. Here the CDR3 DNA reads TGTGCCAGCAGTTTGAAGGGGAGGGACTATGGCTACACCTTC. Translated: CASSLKGRDYGYTF.

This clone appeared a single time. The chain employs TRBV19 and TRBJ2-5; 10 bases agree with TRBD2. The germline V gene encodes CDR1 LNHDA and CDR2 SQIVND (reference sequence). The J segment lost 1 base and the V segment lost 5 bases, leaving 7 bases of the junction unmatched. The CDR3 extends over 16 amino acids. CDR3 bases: TGTGCCAGTAGTTCTGTGGGGACTAGCGCCCAAGAGACCCAGTACTTC. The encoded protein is CASSSVGTSAQETQYF.

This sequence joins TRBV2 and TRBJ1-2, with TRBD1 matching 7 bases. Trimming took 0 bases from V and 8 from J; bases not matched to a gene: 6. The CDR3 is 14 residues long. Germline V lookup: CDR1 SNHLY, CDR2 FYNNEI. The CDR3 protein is CASSEARQGDGYTF. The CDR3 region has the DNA TGTGCCAGCAGTGAAGCTCGACAGGGAGACGGCTACACCTTC.

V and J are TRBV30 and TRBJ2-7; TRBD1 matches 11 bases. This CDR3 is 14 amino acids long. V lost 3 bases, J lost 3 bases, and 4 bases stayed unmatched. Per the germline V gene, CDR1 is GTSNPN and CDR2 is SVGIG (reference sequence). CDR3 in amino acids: CAWSVGTGGYEQYF. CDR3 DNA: TGTGCCTGGAGCGTAGGGACAGGGGGCTACGAGCAGTACTTC.

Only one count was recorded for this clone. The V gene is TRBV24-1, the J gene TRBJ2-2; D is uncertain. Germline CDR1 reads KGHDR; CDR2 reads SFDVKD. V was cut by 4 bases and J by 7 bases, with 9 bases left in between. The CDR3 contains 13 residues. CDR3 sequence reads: CATSDPRFGELFF. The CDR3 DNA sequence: TGTGCCACCAGTGACCCTAGATTCGGGGAGCTGTTTTTT.

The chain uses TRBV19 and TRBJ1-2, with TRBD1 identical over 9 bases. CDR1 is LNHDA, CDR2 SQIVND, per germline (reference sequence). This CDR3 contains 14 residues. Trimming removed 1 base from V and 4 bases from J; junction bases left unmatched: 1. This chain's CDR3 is CASSIADRGYGYTF. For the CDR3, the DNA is TGTGCCAGTAGTATAGCGGACAGGGGCTATGGCTACACCTTC.

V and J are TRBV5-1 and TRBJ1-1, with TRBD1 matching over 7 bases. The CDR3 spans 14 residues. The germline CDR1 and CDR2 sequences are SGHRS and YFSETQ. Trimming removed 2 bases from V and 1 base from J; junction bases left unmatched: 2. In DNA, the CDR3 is TGCGCCAGCAGCTTCGGACAGGCGAACACTGAAGCTTTCTTT. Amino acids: CASSFGQANTEAFF. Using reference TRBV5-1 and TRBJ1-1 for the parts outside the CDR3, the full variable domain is KAGVTQTPRYLIKTRGQQVTLSCSPISGHRSVSWYQQTPGQGLQFLFEYFSETQRNKGNFPGRFSGRQFSNSRSEMNVSTLELGDSALYLCASSFGQANTEAFFGQGTRLTVV.

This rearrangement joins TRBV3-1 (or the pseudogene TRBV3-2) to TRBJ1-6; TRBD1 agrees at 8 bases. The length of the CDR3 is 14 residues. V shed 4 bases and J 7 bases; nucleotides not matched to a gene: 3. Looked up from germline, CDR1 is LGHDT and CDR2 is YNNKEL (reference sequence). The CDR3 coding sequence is TGTGCCAGCAGCCTCCGGGACAGGAATTCACCCCTCCACTTT. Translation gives CASSLRDRNSPLHF.

CDR3: CASLRDTESYGYTF. In DNA form, the CDR3 reads TGTGCCAGTCTTCGGGACACGGAGAGCTATGGCTACACCTTC. The V gene is TRBV19, the J gene TRBJ1-2; D is possibly TRBD1 (6 bases). The V gene lost 8 bases and the J gene lost 4 bases, with 17 bases spanning the gap. The CDR3 length is 14 residues. Germline V CDR1 and CDR2: LNHDA, SQIVND (reference sequence).

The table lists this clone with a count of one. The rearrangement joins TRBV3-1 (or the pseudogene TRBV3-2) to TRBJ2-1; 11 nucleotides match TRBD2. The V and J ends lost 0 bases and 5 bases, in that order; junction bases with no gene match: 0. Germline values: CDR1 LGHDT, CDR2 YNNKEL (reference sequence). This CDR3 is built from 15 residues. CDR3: CASSQEGLADNEQFF. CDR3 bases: TGTGCCAGCAGCCAAGAGGGACTAGCGGACAATGAGCAGTTCTTC.

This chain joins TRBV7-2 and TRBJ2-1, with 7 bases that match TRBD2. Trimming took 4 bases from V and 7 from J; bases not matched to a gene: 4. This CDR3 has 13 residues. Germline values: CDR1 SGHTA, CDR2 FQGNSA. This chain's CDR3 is CASSSGLVNEQFF. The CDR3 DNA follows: TGTGCCAGCAGCTCCGGACTAGTTAATGAGCAGTTCTTC. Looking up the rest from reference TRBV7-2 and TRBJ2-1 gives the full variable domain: GAGVSQSPSNKVTEKGKDVELRCDPISGHTALYWYRQSLGQGLEFLIYFQGNSAPDKSGLPSDRFSAERTGGSVSTLTIQRTQQEDSAVYLCASSSGLVNEQFFGPGTRLTVL.

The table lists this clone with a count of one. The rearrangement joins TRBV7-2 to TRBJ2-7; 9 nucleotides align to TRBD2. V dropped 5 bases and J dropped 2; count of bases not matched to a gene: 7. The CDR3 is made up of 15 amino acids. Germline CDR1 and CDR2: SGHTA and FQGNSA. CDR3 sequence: CASSINSGGAYEQYF. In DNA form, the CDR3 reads TGTGCCAGCAGCATAAATAGCGGGGGAGCCTACGAGCAGTACTTC.

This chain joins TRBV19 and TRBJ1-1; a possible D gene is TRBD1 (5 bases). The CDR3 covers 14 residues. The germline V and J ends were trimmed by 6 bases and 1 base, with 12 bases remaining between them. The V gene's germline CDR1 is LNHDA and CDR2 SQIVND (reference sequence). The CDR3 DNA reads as TGTGCCAGTAGACCCTCGACAGAGAACACTGAAGCTTTCTTT. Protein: CASRPSTENTEAFF.